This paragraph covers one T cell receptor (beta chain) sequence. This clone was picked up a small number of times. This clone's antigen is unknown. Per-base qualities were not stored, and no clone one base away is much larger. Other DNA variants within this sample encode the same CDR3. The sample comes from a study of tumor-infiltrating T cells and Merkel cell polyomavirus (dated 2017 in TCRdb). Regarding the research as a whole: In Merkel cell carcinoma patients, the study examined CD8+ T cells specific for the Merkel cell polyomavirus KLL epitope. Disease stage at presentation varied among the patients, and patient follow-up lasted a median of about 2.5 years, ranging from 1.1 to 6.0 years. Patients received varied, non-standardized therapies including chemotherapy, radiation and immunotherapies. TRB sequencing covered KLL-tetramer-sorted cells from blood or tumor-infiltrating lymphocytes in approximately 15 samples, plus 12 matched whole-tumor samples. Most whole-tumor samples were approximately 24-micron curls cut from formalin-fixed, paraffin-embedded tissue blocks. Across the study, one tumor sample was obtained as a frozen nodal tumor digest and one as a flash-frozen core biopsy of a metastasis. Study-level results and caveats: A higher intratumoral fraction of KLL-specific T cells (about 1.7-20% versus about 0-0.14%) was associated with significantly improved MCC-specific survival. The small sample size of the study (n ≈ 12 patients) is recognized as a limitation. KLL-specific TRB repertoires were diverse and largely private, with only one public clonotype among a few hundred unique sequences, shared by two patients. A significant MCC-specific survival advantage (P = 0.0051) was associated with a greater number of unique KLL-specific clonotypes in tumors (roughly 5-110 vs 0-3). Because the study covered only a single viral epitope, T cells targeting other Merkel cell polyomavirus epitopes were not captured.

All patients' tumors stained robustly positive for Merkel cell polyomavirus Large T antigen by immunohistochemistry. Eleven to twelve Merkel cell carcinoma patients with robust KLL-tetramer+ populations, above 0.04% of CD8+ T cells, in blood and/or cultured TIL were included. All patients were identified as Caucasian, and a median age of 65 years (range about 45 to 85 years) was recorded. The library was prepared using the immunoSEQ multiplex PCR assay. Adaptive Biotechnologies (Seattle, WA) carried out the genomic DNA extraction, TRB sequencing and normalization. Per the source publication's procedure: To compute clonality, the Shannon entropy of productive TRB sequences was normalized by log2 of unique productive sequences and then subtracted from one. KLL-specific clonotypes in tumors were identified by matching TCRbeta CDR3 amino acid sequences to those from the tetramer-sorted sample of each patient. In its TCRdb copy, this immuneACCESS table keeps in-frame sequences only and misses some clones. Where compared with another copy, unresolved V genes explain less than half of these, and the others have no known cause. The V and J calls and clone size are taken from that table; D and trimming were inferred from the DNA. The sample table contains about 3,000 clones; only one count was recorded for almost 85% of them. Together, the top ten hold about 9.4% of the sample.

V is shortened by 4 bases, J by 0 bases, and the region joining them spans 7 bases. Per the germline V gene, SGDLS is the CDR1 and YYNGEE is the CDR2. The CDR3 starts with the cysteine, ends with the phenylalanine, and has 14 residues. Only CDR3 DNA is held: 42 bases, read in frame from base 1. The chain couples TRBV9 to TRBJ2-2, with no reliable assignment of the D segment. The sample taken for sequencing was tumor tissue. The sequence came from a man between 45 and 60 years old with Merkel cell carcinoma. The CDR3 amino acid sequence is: CASSKQANTGELFF. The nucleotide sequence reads TGTGCCAGCAGCAAGCAGGCGAACACCGGGGAGCTGTTTTTT.